This T cell receptor (beta chain) was sequenced during a study of identical twins. The study, taken as a whole, reports: Donors were not followed over many years; analysis was cross-sectional.

The CDR3 runs to 17 residues. V gave up 4 bases and J gave up 4 bases; unmatched junction bases: 9. Germline CDR1 is SGHRS and CDR2 is YFSETQ. All donors were healthy, and all were Caucasian. MiXCR was run by TCRdb on the 5' RACE reads, yielding one entry per CDR3 protein. The table records about 520,000 distinct CDR3 sequences, approximately 22% of them present only once. This clonotype was picked up a small number of times. Its cognate antigen is unknown. The data were also submitted as part of a second study, on T cells expressing NK-cell markers.

This TCR came from a woman between 18 and 29 years old in good health. The V call is TRBV5-1, the J call TRBJ2-2; 11 nucleotides match TRBD2. The sequenced material came from CD4+ T cells sorted from blood. CDR3 sequence reads: CASSLQTSGGSTGELFF. CDR3 nucleotides: TGCGCCAGCAGCCTCCAAACTAGCGGGGGATCCACCGGGGAGCTGTTTTTT.